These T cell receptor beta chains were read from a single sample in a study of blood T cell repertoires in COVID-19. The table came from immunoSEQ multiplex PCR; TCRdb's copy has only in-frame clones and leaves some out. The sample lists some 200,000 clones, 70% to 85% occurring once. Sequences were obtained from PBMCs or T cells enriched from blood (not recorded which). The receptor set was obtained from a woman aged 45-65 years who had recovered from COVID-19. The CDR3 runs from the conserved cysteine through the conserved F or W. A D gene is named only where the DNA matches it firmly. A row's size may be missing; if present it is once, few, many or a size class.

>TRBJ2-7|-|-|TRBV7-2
TGTGCCAGCAGCTTAGGCAGGGGTGTCCACGAGCAGTACTTC
CASSLGRGVHEQYF
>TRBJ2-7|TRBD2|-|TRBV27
TGTGCCAGCAGTCTACCGGGACTAGCGGGAGTGGAGCAGTACTTC
CASSLPGLAGVEQYF
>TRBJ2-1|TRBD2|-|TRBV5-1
TGCGCCAGCAGCTCTAGCGGGAGCCCCTACAATGAGCAGTTCTTC
CASSSSGSPYNEQFF
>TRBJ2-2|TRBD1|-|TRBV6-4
TGTGCCAGCAGTGGGACAGGGGACACCGGGGAGCTGTTTTTT
CASSGTGDTGELFF
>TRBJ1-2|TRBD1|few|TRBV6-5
TGTGCCAGCAGGGGGACAGGGGGCTCTAACTATGGCTACACCTTC
CASRGTGGSNYGYTF
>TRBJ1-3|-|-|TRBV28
TGTGCCAGCAGCCCCGGGGGTTCTGGAAACACCATATATTTT
CASSPGGSGNTIYF
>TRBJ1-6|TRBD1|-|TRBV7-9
TGTGCCAGCACCCCTGGGCAGGGGGAGCATAATTCACCCCTCCACTTT
CASTPGQGEHNSPLHF
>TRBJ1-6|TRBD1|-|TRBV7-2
TGTGCCAGCAGCCCGGGACAGTTCACACCCCTCCACTTT
CASSPGQFTPLHF
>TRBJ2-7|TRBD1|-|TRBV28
TGTGCCAGCAGCACAGAGACAGGGGGGGCCTACGAGCAGTACTTC
CASSTETGGAYEQYF
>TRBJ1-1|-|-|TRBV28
TGTGCCAGCAATCGGGGTGGTAACACTGAAGCTTTCTTT
CASNRGGNTEAFF
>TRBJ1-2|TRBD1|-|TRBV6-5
TGTGCCAGCAGAACCGACAGGGGGCAAGGCTATGGCTACACCTTC
CASRTDRGQGYGYTF
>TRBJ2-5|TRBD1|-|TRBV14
TGTGCCAGCAGCCGGGGGACAGGGGGAAAGACCCAGTACTTC
CASSRGTGGKTQYF
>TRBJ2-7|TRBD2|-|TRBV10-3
TGTGCCATCAGGGAAGGACTAGCGGGGTCCGCCTACGAGCAGTACTTC
CAIREGLAGSAYEQYF
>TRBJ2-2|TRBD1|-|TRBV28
TGTGCCAGCAGAACAGGGGGGTGGGAGCTGTTTTTT
CASRTGGWELFF
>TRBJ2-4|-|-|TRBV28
TGTGCCAGCAGTTTTAGCGCCAGGGGTGGGGCCAAAAACATTCAGTACTTC
CASSFSARGGAKNIQYF
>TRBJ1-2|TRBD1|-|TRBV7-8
TGTGCCAGCAGCACGCGGGACAGGGGGCTAGATGGCTACACCTTC
CASSTRDRGLDGYTF
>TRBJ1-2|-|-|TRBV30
TGTGCCTCCGAGGGGGGGCCCTCCCCAGGCTACACCTTC
CASEGGPSPGYTF
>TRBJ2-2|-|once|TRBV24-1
TGTGCCACCAGTGATTTGGCCCCGGGCACCGGGGAGCTGTTTTTT
CATSDLAPGTGELFF
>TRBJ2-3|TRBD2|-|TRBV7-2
TGTGCCAGCAGCTGCCCGGGACTAGCGGGGAGCACAGATACGCAGTATTTT
CASSCPGLAGSTDTQYF
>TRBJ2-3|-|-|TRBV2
TGTGCCAGCAATAGTATCACAGATACGCAGTATTTT
CASNSITDTQYF
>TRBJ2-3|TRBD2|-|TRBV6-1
TGTGCCAGCAGTGAGGCGGGAGGAGTGTATACGCAGTATTTT
CASSEAGGVYTQYF
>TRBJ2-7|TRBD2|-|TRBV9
TGTGCCAGCAGCGTCAGCGGGAGTATCGACGAGCAGTACTTC
CASSVSGSIDEQYF
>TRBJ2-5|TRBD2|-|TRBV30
TGTGCCTGGATGGGTTTGAGCGGGAGATCGGAAGAGACCCAGTACTTC
CAWMGLSGRSEETQYF
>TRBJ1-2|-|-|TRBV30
TGTGCCTGGACAAGAACAGTTTCTAACTATGGCTACACCTTC
CAWTRTVSNYGYTF
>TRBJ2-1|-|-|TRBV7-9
TGTGCCAGCAGCACAACGCACAATGAGCAGTTCTTC
CASSTTHNEQFF
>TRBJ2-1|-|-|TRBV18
TGTGCCAGCTCACCAGGTGGCGCGGGCAATGAGCAGTTCTTC
CASSPGGAGNEQFF
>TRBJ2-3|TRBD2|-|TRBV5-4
TGTGCCAGCAGCTTGGTAGTAGCGGGAAGCACAGATACGCAGTATTTT
CASSLVVAGSTDTQYF
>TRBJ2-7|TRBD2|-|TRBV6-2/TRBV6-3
TGTGCCAGCAGTTACGGGGGGACTAGCGGGATCTACGAGCAGTACTTC
CASSYGGTSGIYEQYF
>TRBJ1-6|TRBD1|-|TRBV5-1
TGCGCCAGCAGCTTGGGAGGACAGGGATATAATTCACCCCTCCACTTT
CASSLGGQGYNSPLHF
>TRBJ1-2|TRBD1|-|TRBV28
TGTGCCAGCAGCTCTAAAGGGGGCGCGGACTATGGCTACACCTTC
CASSSKGGADYGYTF
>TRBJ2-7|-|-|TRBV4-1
TGCGCCAGCAGCCAAGAGGCCCGGGGGAGAGGGTACGAGCAGTACTTC
CASSQEARGRGYEQYF
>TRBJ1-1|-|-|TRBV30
TGTGCCTGGACCAAGGAGGGTGAAGCTTTCTTT
CAWTKEGEAFF
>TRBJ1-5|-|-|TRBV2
TGTGCCAGCAGTGTGCAGGCGCGCAATCAGCCCCAGCATTTT
CASSVQARNQPQHF
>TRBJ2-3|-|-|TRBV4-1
TGCGCCAGCAGCCAAGACCCAAGGGGTACGCAGTATTTT
CASSQDPRGTQYF
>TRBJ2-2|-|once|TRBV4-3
TGCGCCAGCAGCCATAGCTCAGGGCGCTCGAACACCGGGGAGCTGTTTTTT
CASSHSSGRSNTGELFF
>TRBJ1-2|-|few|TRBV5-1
TGCGCCAGCAGCTTGGCCAGTCCCTATGGCTACACCTTC
CASSLASPYGYTF
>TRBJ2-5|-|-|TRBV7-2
TGTGCCAGCAGCTCAGATAGCGGGCTAGGGGGAGAGACCCAGTACTTC
CASSSDSGLGGETQYF
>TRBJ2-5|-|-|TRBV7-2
TGTGCCAGCAGCCAAGACAGGTACCAAGAGACCCAGTACTTC
CASSQDRYQETQYF
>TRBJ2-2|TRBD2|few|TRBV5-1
TGCGCCAGCAGCTTACTAGCGGCCGCGAACACCGGGGAGCTGTTTTTT
CASSLLAAANTGELFF
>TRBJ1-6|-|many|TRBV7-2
TGTGCCAGCAGCTTAGCCGAGTATTCACCCCTCCACTTT
CASSLAEYSPLHF
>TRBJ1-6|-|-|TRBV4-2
TGTGCCAGCACGGCGGGACGGTGGGGTTCACCCCTCCACTTT
CASTAGRWGSPLHF
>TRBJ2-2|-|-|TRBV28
TGTGCCAGCAGATCCGGAGGACTAATCGGGGAGCTGTTTTTT
CASRSGGLIGELFF
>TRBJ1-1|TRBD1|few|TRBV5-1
TGCGCCAGCAGCTTGGCCGGACAGGGAATGAACACTGAAGCTTTCTTT
CASSLAGQGMNTEAFF
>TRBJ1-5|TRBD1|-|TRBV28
TGTGCCAGCAGTATCCGCGACAGGGGTCGGCAGCCCCAGCATTTT
CASSIRDRGRQPQHF
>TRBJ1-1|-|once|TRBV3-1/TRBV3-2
TGTGCCAGCAGCCAGGCGCGACACAACACTGAAGCTTTCTTT
CASSQARHNTEAFF
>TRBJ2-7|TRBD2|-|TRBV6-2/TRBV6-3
TGTGCCAGCAGTTACCCTCTAGCGGATTCCTACGAGCAGTACTTC
CASSYPLADSYEQYF
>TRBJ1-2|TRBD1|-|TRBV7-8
TGTGCCAGCAGCGACGTGGGACAGGGTTCTAACTATGGCTACACCTTC
CASSDVGQGSNYGYTF
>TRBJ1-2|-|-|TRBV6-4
TGTGCCAGCAGTGAGCAGGGCTTAGCTAACTATGGCTACACCTTC
CASSEQGLANYGYTF
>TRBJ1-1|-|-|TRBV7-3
TGTGCCAGCAGCAAACGGGTGAACACTGAAGCTTTCTTT
CASSKRVNTEAFF
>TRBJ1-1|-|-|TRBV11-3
TGTGCCAGCAGCTTAAGGTCCCAGGGTGAAGCTTTCTTT
CASSLRSQGEAFF
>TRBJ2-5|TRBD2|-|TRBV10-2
TGCGCCAGCAGCCGAGCGGGAGTAGTGGAGACCCAGTACTTC
CASSRAGVVETQYF
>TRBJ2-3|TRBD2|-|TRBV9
TGTGCCAGCAGCGGAGGTCCGGGACTAGCGACGGATACGCAGTATTTT
CASSGGPGLATDTQYF
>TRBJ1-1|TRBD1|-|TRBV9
TGTGCCAGCAGCTCAGGGACAGATGCCACTGAAGCTTTCTTT
CASSSGTDATEAFF
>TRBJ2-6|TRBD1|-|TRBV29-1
TGCAGCGTTCCGCCGGGCAGGGGGCAATCTGGGGCTGGGGCCAACGTCCTGACTTTC
CSVPPGRGQSGAGANVLTF
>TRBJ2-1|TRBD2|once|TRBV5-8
TGTGCCAGCAGCTTAGGAACTAGCGGGAGTCTCTATGAGCAGTTCTTC
CASSLGTSGSLYEQFF